The sequence of this T cell receptor beta chain was determined in a study of naive and memory T cell subsets. Study-level findings and limits: Over 90% of naive TCR sequences appeared only once, unlike memory subsets. Naive repertoires, especially CD8, held a few larger clonotypes, possibly memory cells re-expressing CD45RA. Diversity fell and Gini index rose from naive through CM, EM, EMRA.

Concerning this clonotype itself: Its antigen is undetermined.

Two oligonucleotides, mixed equimolar, formed the beta constant-region primer covering TRBC1 and TRBC2. Ligated cDNA was amplified by four rounds of PCR with nested alpha and beta constant-region primers and SP2. TCRdb used MiXCR to reprocess the UMI-ligation and nested PCR reads, holding one entry per CDR3 protein. The sample holds over 90,000 distinct CDR3 sequences, 11% seen once. After the first PCR, alpha and beta chain libraries were processed separately. This TCR derives from a human donor in good health. Sample: naive CD4+ T cells from blood.

The CDR3 sequence: CASSPAAWGNSNQPQHF. CDR3 DNA: TGTGCCAGCTCACCAGCGGCTTGGGGAAATAGCAATCAGCCCCAGCATTTT. The chain is built from TRBV18 and TRBJ1-5; unclear D gene. This CDR3 has 17 residues. Trimming stripped 2 bases from V and 0 bases from J, with 14 bases between. Per the germline V gene, CDR1 is KGHSH and CDR2 is LQKENI.